This entry describes one T cell receptor (beta chain). The trim removed 8 bases at V and 3 bases at J, leaving 10 bases unmatched. The CDR3 is 14 residues long. CDR1 and CDR2 from the germline V gene are SGHRS and YFSETQ. The data derive from a study of blood T cell repertoires in COVID-19. Study background: COVID-19 samples, acute and convalescent, were from the United States, Italy and Spain. Sources were T cells, B-cell-depleted T cells, or PBMCs; the material itself was cDNA or gDNA.

Authors' processing steps: Reference gene primer amplification gave nucleated cell count estimates. Clones were read by immunoSEQ multiplex PCR, and TCRdb kept only the in-frame ones, dropping some. The V and J calls and the clone size are those of that table, but D and trimming were determined from the DNA. The sample records 55,000 or so clones, around 85% being singletons. The chain has TRBV5-1 and TRBJ1-1; 7 bases fit TRBD1. This TCR came from a human donor in a cohort sampled during active COVID-19. Sample: peripheral blood. DNA of the CDR3: TGCGCCAGTGGAGGGGGCGCGGGGTACACTGAAGCTTTCTTT. Translating it yields CASGGGAGYTEAFF.